The 24 T cell receptor beta chains below all came from one sample that was sequenced in a study of T cell responses to AZD1222 COVID-19 vaccine. Here immunoSEQ multiplex PCR was the method, and the copy in TCRdb shows in-frame clones only, minus some. The table lists more than 85,000 clones, less than 90% of them singletons. This specimen was peripheral blood, taken on day 0 of AZD1222 vaccination. These receptors originate from an adult in good health.

The chain combines TRBV5-1 with TRBJ2-1; D unclear. Trimming pared 0 bases from V and 9 bases from J, leaving 10 bases between. The CDR3 sequence is 13 residues long. From germline, CDR1 is SGHRS and CDR2 YFSETQ. The CDR3 sequence: CASSLDPDTEQFF. DNA of the CDR3: TGCGCCAGCAGCTTGGACCCGGATACTGAGCAGTTCTTC.

The chain uses TRBV27 and TRBJ1-1; D gene ambiguous. The length of the CDR3 is 13 residues. The V end was cut by 6 bases, the J end by 2 bases, with 10 bases between. CDR1 is MNHEY, CDR2 SMNVEV, per germline (reference sequence). CDR3 DNA: TGTGCCAGCAGACCATACTCAAACACTGAAGCTTTCTTT. Its translation is CASRPYSNTEAFF.

The chain combines TRBV2 with TRBJ1-2; D is possibly TRBD1 (5 bases). Germline V CDR1 and CDR2: SNHLY, FYNNEI. The V end lost 8 bases, the J end lost 6 bases, and 22 bases lay between the germline ends. This CDR3 is built from 15 residues. In DNA form, the CDR3 reads TGTGCCAGCCTAAGGGATCGAGGGGAAATGAATGGCTACACCTTC. Amino acids: CASLRDRGEMNGYTF.

This chain's CDR3 is CSVLGIRGDPGGYTF. CDR3 in DNA: TGCAGCGTTCTCGGAATAAGAGGGGATCCTGGTGGCTACACCTTC. The V gene is TRBV29-1, the J gene TRBJ1-2; TRBD1 might be the D (5 bases). This CDR3 has 15 amino acids. Trimming cost V 5 bases and J 7 bases, with 23 bases left between them. Germline CDR1 SQVTM, CDR2 ANQGSEA.

This clone occurred once. The genes are TRBV11-2 and TRBJ1-2, with 7 bases fitting TRBD1. CDR1 is SGHAT and CDR2 is FQNNGV in the germline V gene. V gave up 5 bases and J gave up 7 bases; unmatched junction bases: 4. The CDR3 has 12 amino acids. The CDR3 sequence is CASSAGTVGYTF. The CDR3 bases are TGTGCCAGCAGCGCAGGGACAGTTGGCTACACCTTC.

The chain links TRBV24-1 to TRBJ2-3; D may correspond to TRBD1 or TRBD2 (6 bases each). V was clipped by 5 bases and J by 3 bases, with 20 bases between them. This CDR3 has 17 residues. Germline CDR1 KGHDR, CDR2 SFDVKD. CDR3 coding DNA: TGTGCCACCAGTGCCAACCCTCAACGGGGGCGGACAGATACGCAGTATTTT. This translates into CATSANPQRGRTDTQYF.

V is TRBV27 and J is TRBJ1-6; 8 bases match TRBD1. Germline loops: CDR1 MNHEY, CDR2 SMNVEV (reference sequence). The V and J ends lost 2 bases and 6 bases, in that order; junction bases with no gene match: 3. The CDR3 runs to 15 residues. The CDR3, as DNA: TGTGCCAGCAGTTTAGGACAGGGCGGTAATTCACCCCTCCACTTT. Protein sequence: CASSLGQGGNSPLHF.

J is TRBJ1-1 and V is TRBV28; 10 bases are shared with TRBD1. Germline CDR1 is MDHEN and CDR2 is SYDVKM. With V trimmed by 6 bases and J by 8 bases, 6 bases remained unmatched. The CDR3 runs to 13 residues. CDR3 sequence reads: CASRGTGAGEAFF. Here the CDR3 DNA reads TGTGCCAGCAGAGGGACAGGGGCTGGAGAAGCTTTCTTT.

In its sample, this clone was seen once. The V call is TRBV4-1, the J call TRBJ1-2, with unresolved D. The CDR3 consists of 14 residues. CDR1 MGHRA and CDR2 YSYEKL come from the germline V gene. V was clipped by 3 bases and J by 1 base, with 9 bases between them. In DNA form, the CDR3 reads TGCGCCAGCAGCCAGCCCAGGAATAACTATGGCTACACCTTC. Amino acid sequence: CASSQPRNNYGYTF.

The rearrangement joins TRBV29-1 to TRBJ2-3; D perhaps matches TRBD1 (5 bases). Trimming shortened V by 6 bases and J by 9 bases, and 13 bases separated the two germline ends. The CDR3 is 11 residues long. Germline V lookup: CDR1 SQVTM, CDR2 ANQGSEA. This CDR3 reads CSVLPRGTQYF. The CDR3 DNA sequence: TGCAGCGTCCTTCCTAGGGGCACGCAGTATTTT.

The gene calls are TRBV2 and TRBJ1-2; D ambiguous. V shed 6 bases and J shed 0 bases, with 8 bases lying between them. This CDR3 contains 13 residues. Per the germline V gene, CDR1 is SNHLY and CDR2 is FYNNEI. The CDR3 nucleotides are TGTGCCAGCAGGGGTTCCTCTAACTATGGCTACACCTTC. Amino acids: CASRGSSNYGYTF.

The V gene is TRBV28, the J gene TRBJ1-6; D unclear. Trimming removed 5 bases at V and 6 bases at J, with 14 bases between. This CDR3 is built from 15 residues. Looked up from germline, CDR1 is MDHEN and CDR2 is SYDVKM. CDR3 coding DNA: TGTGCCAGCAGTACTCGACGTCGTGGTAATTCACCCCTCCACTTT. Amino acids: CASSTRRRGNSPLHF.

This clone was seen more than once but under ten times. The V gene is TRBV19, the J gene TRBJ1-2, with a tentative D call TRBD1 (5 bases). From germline, CDR1 is LNHDA and CDR2 SQIVND (reference sequence). The CDR3 has 14 amino acids. Trimming cost V 4 bases and J 4 bases, with 13 bases left between them. This CDR3 is CASSTGQESYGYTF. Here the CDR3 DNA reads TGTGCCAGTAGTACCGGACAAGAAAGCTATGGCTACACCTTC.

J is TRBJ1-1 and V is TRBV5-1; possible D gene TRBD1, 6 bases. V lost 5 bases to trimming and J lost 1 base, with 9 bases between them. The CDR3 runs to 13 residues. From germline, CDR1 is SGHRS and CDR2 YFSETQ. The CDR3 loop is CASRVDRNTEAFF. DNA of the CDR3: TGCGCCAGCAGGGTGGACAGGAACACTGAAGCTTTCTTT. The whole variable domain, filled in from reference TRBV5-1 and TRBJ1-1, reads KAGVTQTPRYLIKTRGQQVTLSCSPISGHRSVSWYQQTPGQGLQFLFEYFSETQRNKGNFPGRFSGRQFSNSRSEMNVSTLELGDSALYLCASRVDRNTEAFFGQGTRLTVV.

This clone was found a few times. The rearrangement joins TRBV6-4 to TRBJ1-1, with D possibly matching TRBD1 (5 bases). Germline lookup yields CDR1 MRHNA and CDR2 SNTAGT. CDR3 length: 14 residues. V was shortened by 6 bases and J by 3 bases, with 14 bases between the two germline ends. The CDR3 nucleotides read TGTGCCAGCAGAGAGTCCCGGGGGGACACTGAAGCTTTCTTT. Translation: CASRESRGDTEAFF.

This chain connects TRBV21-1 to TRBJ1-5; TRBD1 is the table's D call and was not checked against the DNA. TRBV21-1 is an annotated pseudogene. CDR3 length: 16 residues. The CDR3 loop reads CASSKVAGNSNQPQHF. In nucleotides, the CDR3 is TGTGCCAGCAGCAAAGTAGCAGGGAATAGCAATCAGCCCCAGCATTTT.

V and J are TRBV4-3 and TRBJ2-7; D unresolved. V gave up 0 bases and J gave up 6 bases, with 12 bases separating them. CDR1 LGHNA and CDR2 YSLEER come from the germline V gene. The CDR3 extends over 14 amino acids. CDR3 sequence: CASSQDLFGSEQYF. The CDR3 region has the DNA TGCGCCAGCAGCCAAGATCTTTTCGGAAGCGAGCAGTACTTC.

This sequence joins TRBV7-9 and TRBJ2-3; D is ambiguous. The CDR3 sequence is 17 residues long. Germline V CDR1 and CDR2: SEHNR, FQNEAQ (reference sequence). V was pared by 1 base and J by 0 bases, with 14 bases between. Written as DNA, the CDR3 is TGTGCCAGCAGCTTAGTGTCGAGTAGTCCGAGCACAGATACGCAGTATTTT. Its translation is CASSLVSSSPSTDTQYF.

The rearrangement links TRBV7-6 to TRBJ1-1; D is unresolved. Trimming removed 2 bases at V and 0 bases at J, with 4 bases between. The CDR3 is made up of 13 amino acids. Germline V CDR1 and CDR2: SGHVS, FNYEAQ. CDR3 protein: CASSLQVNTEAFF. CDR3 bases: TGTGCCAGCAGCTTACAAGTGAACACTGAAGCTTTCTTT.

CDR3 sequence: CASRASNSGNTIYF. CDR3 bases: TGTGCCAGCAGGGCATCGAACTCTGGAAACACCATATATTTT. V and J are TRBV6-6 and TRBJ1-3; D unclear. CDR3 length equals 14 residues. V lost 6 bases to trimming and J lost 0 bases, with 9 bases between them. Germline V CDR1 and CDR2: MNHNY, SVGAGI (reference sequence).

This clone was counted between two and nine times. V and J are TRBV6-5 and TRBJ2-7, with 9 bases matching TRBD2. This CDR3 comprises 14 residues. CDR1 is MNHEY and CDR2 is SVGAGI in the germline V gene. The V gene end was trimmed by 8 bases and the J gene end by 0 bases; junction bases not matched to a gene: 5. CDR3 in amino acids: CASSQRGASYEQYV. CDR3 DNA sequence: TGTGCCAGCTCCCAGCGGGGGGCCTCCTACGAGCAGTACGTC.

Here the CDR3 reads CASSLRAGGRSSTEAFF. CDR3 sequence (DNA): TGTGCCAGCAGCTTACGTGCGGGGGGCCGGTCGAGCACTGAAGCTTTCTTT. The chain is built from TRBV7-2 and TRBJ1-1; perhaps TRBD1 as D (6 bases). V lost 2 bases and J lost 4, with 20 bases in between. Germline-derived CDR1 and CDR2 are SGHTA and FQGNSA. The CDR3 totals 17 residues.

This chain joins TRBV5-1 and TRBJ2-7; TRBD1 or TRBD2 may be the D gene (6 bases each). V gave up 4 bases and J gave up 3 bases, with 14 bases separating them. The CDR3 covers 14 residues. Germline loops: CDR1 SGHRS, CDR2 YFSETQ. In DNA, the CDR3 is TGCGCCAGCAGCAAAGGGGGACTTCTCTACGAGCAGTACTTC. It is translated as CASSKGGLLYEQYF.

A single count supports this clone. V is TRBV6-2 or TRBV6-3 and J is TRBJ1-5; D perhaps matches TRBD1 (5 bases). The CDR3 covers 14 residues. CDR1 is MNHEY and CDR2 is SVGEGT in the germline V gene. Deletions cut 2 bases from V and 4 bases from J, with 9 bases between. This CDR3 is CASSYGRANQPQHF. The CDR3 coding sequence is TGTGCCAGCAGTTACGGCAGGGCAAATCAGCCCCAGCATTTT.